The entry that follows covers one T cell receptor (beta chain) sequence. Antigen unknown. The data stem from a study of vaccination and CD4 T cells after COVID-19. Study context: Between diagnosis and the drawing of post-COVID samples lay a median roughly 91 days (range 35 to 161).

CD4+ T cells that had been cultured provided DNA sequenced with the Oncomine TCR Beta short-read assay. TCRdb itself ran the PCR reads through MiXCR, one entry per CDR3 protein. The sample lists roughly 19,000 distinct CDR3 sequences, around 43% occurring once. The CDR3 runs 16 residues. The ends lost 3 bases at V and 9 bases at J; junction bases unmatched: 8. Germline V gene lookup returns CDR1 MNHEY and CDR2 SVGEGT. Time point of the sample: late sampling 161 to 241 days after vaccination in a few convalescent patients. This sample's treatment: roughly ten-day PBMC culture with coronavirus spike peptide pools or control peptides (ViraFEST assay). Once peptide pools had expanded antigen-specific T cells, ViraFEST sequenced TCRs.

This chain joins TRBV6-2 or TRBV6-3 and TRBJ2-2; 12 nucleotides match TRBD2. This receptor was obtained from a human donor who had recovered from COVID-19. Specimen: CD4+ T cells from blood, cultured in vitro, collected about 7 months after SARS-CoV-2 vaccination. The CDR3: CASSYVLAGGPRELFF. CDR3 bases: TGTGCCAGCAGTTATGTCCTAGCGGGAGGGCCGAGGGAGCTGTTTTTT.